The source of this T cell receptor (beta chain) is a study of blood T cell repertoires in COVID-19. Study summary: Researchers got acute and convalescent COVID-19 samples from the United States, Italy and Spain.

The sample holds one count of this clone. Germline assignment: CDR1 GTSNPN and CDR2 SVGIG (reference sequence). CDR3 size: 16 residues. The junction had 9 bases not matched to a gene; V was cut back by 2 bases and J by 5 bases. Assay used: immunoSEQ multiplex PCR; TCRdb lists only in-frame clones, some missing. The sample lists fewer than 200,000 clones, approximately 85% occurring once. This sequence originates from a woman aged 60-75 years with acute or convalescent COVID-19. Sequenced: peripheral blood. V gene TRBV30 combines with J gene TRBJ1-2; TRBD1 matches 12 bases. Here the CDR3 reads CAWSTGTGGGLYGYTF. DNA for the CDR3: TGTGCCTGGAGTACCGGGACAGGGGGCGGGCTTTATGGCTACACCTTC.